These 10 T cell receptor beta chains were all obtained from the same sample, sequenced in a study of monozygotic twins with cystic fibrosis. Some clones are missing from TCRdb's copy, which holds only in-frame ones; the method was immunoSEQ multiplex PCR. Of around 30,000 clones in the sample, 96% were seen once. Sequenced input: blood. The receptors were sampled from a girl aged 2 to 10 with cystic fibrosis.

This chain joins TRBV19 and TRBJ1-3, with D tentatively TRBD1 (6 bases). V lost 8 bases, J lost 0 bases, and 11 bases lay in between. This CDR3 comprises 14 residues. CDR1 and CDR2 from the germline V gene are LNHDA and SQIVND (reference sequence). The CDR3 sequence is CASSVGGSGNTIYF. CDR3 bases: TGTGCCAGTTCCGTAGGGGGCTCTGGAAACACCATATATTTT.

V gene TRBV19 combines with J gene TRBJ1-5; D call uncertain. The CDR3 totals 15 residues. Germline CDR1 and CDR2: LNHDA and SQIVND (reference sequence). With 0 bases removed from V and 6 bases from J, the gap between germline ends came to 12 bases. The CDR3 reads CASSIDGWEPQPQHF. The CDR3, as DNA: TGTGCCAGTAGTATAGATGGATGGGAACCTCAGCCCCAGCATTTT.

This chain connects TRBV6-6 to TRBJ2-1; 12 bases agree with TRBD2. Germline V gene data show CDR1 as MNHNY and CDR2 as SVGAGI (reference sequence). This CDR3 region has 15 residues. V was pared by 7 bases and J by 6 bases, with 7 bases of the junction left unmatched. CDR3 in DNA: TGTGCCAGCATTCCGACTAGCGGGAGACCCAATGAGCAGTTCTTC. Amino acids: CASIPTSGRPNEQFF.

The rearrangement uses TRBV30 and TRBJ2-2; 9 nucleotides agree with TRBD2. This CDR3 region has 14 residues. From germline, CDR1 is GTSNPN and CDR2 SVGIG (reference sequence). The CDR3 spells CASSGSITAGELFF. CDR3 DNA sequence: TGTGCGAGTAGCGGGAGTATTACGGCCGGGGAGCTGTTTTTT. Combining the CDR3 with reference TRBV30 and TRBJ2-2 gives the whole variable domain SQTIHQWPATLVQPVGSPLSLECTVEGTSNPNLYWYRQAAGRGLQLLFYSVGIGQISSEVPQNLSASRPQDRQFILSSKKLLLSDSGFYLCASSGSITAGELFFGEGSRLTVL.

The V call is TRBV19, the J call TRBJ1-5; no clear D gene. Trimming stripped 6 bases from V and 7 bases from J, with 13 bases between. The CDR3 is 13 residues long. Germline loops: CDR1 LNHDA, CDR2 SQIVND (reference sequence). CDR3 sequence reads: CASRASGSQPQHF. CDR3 sequence (DNA): TGTGCCAGTAGGGCATCGGGGTCCCAGCCCCAGCATTTT.

J is TRBJ2-1 and V is TRBV5-1; D perhaps matches TRBD2 (6 bases). The germline V gene has CDR1 SGHRS and CDR2 YFSETQ. Trimming left V 2 bases short and J 8 bases short, with 17 bases between. The CDR3 is 15 residues long. The chain's CDR3 is CASSLLAGKGHEQFF. The CDR3 DNA follows: TGCGCCAGCAGCTTACTAGCAGGGAAGGGTCATGAGCAGTTCTTC.

This clone was recorded once. The V and J genes are TRBV9 and TRBJ2-1, with D possibly matching TRBD2 (6 bases). V lost 5 bases, J lost 8 bases, and 8 bases lay in between. Germline V gene lookup returns CDR1 SGDLS and CDR2 YYNGEE. CDR3 length: 11 residues. The CDR3 nucleotides are TGTGCCAGCAGAGGGGACTATGAGCAGTTCTTC. This gives the protein CASRGDYEQFF.

The V call is TRBV7-9, the J call TRBJ2-7; no firm D call. There are 15 residues in the CDR3. V lost 4 bases and J 0 bases, leaving 13 bases between the germline ends. Germline CDR1 reads SEHNR; CDR2 reads FQNEAQ (reference sequence). The chain's CDR3 is CASSSQGVRSYEQYF. CDR3 bases: TGTGCCAGCAGCTCCCAAGGAGTACGCTCCTACGAGCAGTACTTC.

The chain employs TRBV15 and TRBJ1-2; TRBD1 is a possible D gene (6 bases). V dropped 5 bases and J dropped 8 bases, with 15 bases sitting between them. Germline lookup yields CDR1 LNHNV and CDR2 YYDKDF (reference sequence). The CDR3 runs to 13 residues. DNA of the CDR3: TGTGCCACCAGCCCAGGGGCCATGCTCGGCTACACCTTC. Translation gives CATSPGAMLGYTF.

The chain combines TRBV18 with TRBJ2-3; D gene ambiguous. The germline V and J ends were trimmed by 0 bases and 0 bases, with 1 base remaining between them. This CDR3 is 13 amino acids long. The germline V gene encodes CDR1 KGHSH and CDR2 LQKENI. The CDR3, as DNA: TGTGCCAGCTCACCACCGAGCACAGATACGCAGTATTTT. Encoded protein: CASSPPSTDTQYF.